Below, 23 T cell receptor beta chains from the same sample are listed, as sequenced in a study of vaccination effects on CD4 cells after COVID-19. Assay used: immunoSEQ multiplex PCR; TCRdb lists only in-frame clones, some missing. This table holds fewer than 35,000 clones, 72% found once. Viral peptide pool expansion of antigen-specific CD4+ T cells preceded sequencing in the ViraFEST assay. Upon completion of 10 days in culture, CD4+ T cells were isolated. By PCR, the person was confirmed to have had SARS-CoV-2 infection between March and December 2020. What these receptors recognize is not known. The sample was CD4+ T cells from PBMCs cultured with a peptide pool, taken before COVID-19 vaccination. All receptors derive from a human donor who had a prior SARS-CoV-2 infection.

The chain combines TRBV7-9 with TRBJ2-1; TRBD2 matches 11 bases. V gave up 8 bases and J gave up 7 bases; unmatched junction bases: 10. CDR1 and CDR2 (germline): SEHNR, FQNEAQ (reference sequence). The CDR3 spans 15 residues. CDR3: CASAPLAGGSNEQFF. For the CDR3, the DNA is TGTGCCAGCGCCCCCCTAGCGGGAGGATCTAATGAGCAGTTCTTC.

The V gene is TRBV10-3, the J gene TRBJ2-1; 8 positions agree with TRBD2. J was trimmed by 3 bases and V by 4 bases; bases with no gene match: 11. The CDR3 is made up of 17 amino acids. CDR1 and CDR2 from the germline V gene are ENHRY and SYGVKD. The CDR3 is CAISGARGAGGYNEQFF. CDR3 in DNA: TGTGCCATCAGTGGGGCGCGGGGGGCCGGTGGCTACAATGAGCAGTTCTTC.

The V call is TRBV6-5, the J call TRBJ1-1, with unresolved D. V lost 10 bases to trimming and J lost 1 base, with 13 bases between them. This CDR3 comprises 13 residues. The germline CDR1 and CDR2 sequences are MNHEY and SVGAGI. Here the CDR3 reads CATITLRNTEAFF. Here the CDR3 DNA reads TGTGCCACAATCACCCTTAGGAACACTGAAGCTTTCTTT.

In its sample, this clone was seen a few times. V gene TRBV5-5 combines with J gene TRBJ2-1, with no clear D. The CDR3 consists of 16 residues. V was trimmed by 0 bases and J by 0 bases, leaving 10 bases between them. The V gene's germline CDR1 is SGHKS and CDR2 YYEKEE (reference sequence). This CDR3 reads CASSLGWQISYNEQFF. Written as DNA, the CDR3 is TGTGCCAGCAGCTTGGGGTGGCAGATCTCCTACAATGAGCAGTTCTTC.

The CDR3 sequence is CASSRGTKQETQYF. Written as DNA, the CDR3 is TGTGCCAGCAGCAGGGGGACGAAGCAAGAGACCCAGTACTTC. The chain uses TRBV2 and TRBJ2-5, with TRBD1 matching 7 bases. Losses at the gene ends were 6 bases for V and 2 bases for J; bases not matched to a gene: 6. Germline-derived CDR1 and CDR2 are SNHLY and FYNNEI. This CDR3 has 14 amino acids.

This chain joins TRBV29-1 and TRBJ2-1, with D possibly being TRBD2 (5 bases). Trimming shortened V by 6 bases and J by 8 bases, and 20 bases separated the two germline ends. CDR3 length equals 14 residues. Germline lookup yields CDR1 SQVTM and CDR2 ANQGSEA. CDR3 sequence: CSVRLSVSPDEQFF. The CDR3 nucleotides are TGCAGCGTCCGACTTAGCGTATCTCCGGATGAGCAGTTCTTC.

V and J are TRBV13 and TRBJ2-3, with 7 bases fitting TRBD2. The CDR3 covers 14 residues. Germline CDR1 reads PRHDT; CDR2 reads FYEKMQ (reference sequence). Trimming removed 5 bases from V and 2 bases from J; junction bases left unmatched: 4. CDR3 coding DNA: TGTGCCAGCAGCCGACTAGCAGACACAGATACGCAGTATTTT. As protein: CASSRLADTDTQYF.

This clone has only a few counts. The chain uses TRBV5-5 and TRBJ2-3, with 7 bases aligning to TRBD2. CDR1 and CDR2 from the germline V gene are SGHKS and YYEKEE (reference sequence). This CDR3 has 16 amino acids. Losses at the gene ends were 4 bases for V and 1 base for J; bases not matched to a gene: 9. The CDR3 nucleotides are TGTGCCAGCAGCAACCCGCAGCGGGACCGCACAGATACGCAGTATTTT. Translation: CASSNPQRDRTDTQYF.

The V and J genes are TRBV12-5 and TRBJ2-5, with D possibly TRBD2 on 5 matching bases. The CDR3 is 13 amino acids. The germline V gene encodes CDR1 LGHNT and CDR2 FRNRAP. V shed 5 bases and J shed 1 base, with 8 bases lying between them. CDR3 in DNA: TGTGCTAGTGGTCGGGATATCCAAGAGACCCAGTACTTC. Residues: CASGRDIQETQYF.

This chain joins TRBV7-2 and TRBJ2-7; D is unclear. Germline assignment: CDR1 SGHTA and CDR2 FQGNSA. The ends were cut back, 0 bases at V and 2 bases at J, with 5 bases in the middle. The length of the CDR3 is 13 residues. CDR3 amino acids: CASSLAGTYEQYF. CDR3 nucleotides: TGTGCCAGCAGCTTAGCGGGGACCTACGAGCAGTACTTC.

The chain carries TRBV15 and TRBJ2-1, with 12 bases identical to TRBD2. The CDR3 extends over 18 amino acids. J gave up 9 bases and V 5 bases, and 17 bases lay outside the gene matches. CDR1 and CDR2 from the germline V gene are LNHNV and YYDKDF (reference sequence). The CDR3 is CATSPGFSLAGGLGEQFF. Written as DNA, the CDR3 is TGTGCCACCAGCCCGGGGTTTTCACTAGCGGGAGGTTTGGGTGAGCAGTTCTTC.

This clone was detected a few times. V and J are TRBV18 and TRBJ1-1; D is unresolved. The V gene's germline CDR1 is KGHSH and CDR2 LQKENI. This CDR3 region has 12 residues. Trimming removed 6 bases from V and 0 bases from J, with 5 bases in between. The CDR3 sequence is CASSTMNTEAFF. CDR3 nucleotide sequence: TGTGCCAGCTCTACAATGAACACTGAAGCTTTCTTT.

Only a few counts were recorded for this clone. J is TRBJ2-5 and V is TRBV2, with D perhaps assigned TRBD1 or TRBD2 (7 bases each). This CDR3 region has 17 residues. Germline-derived CDR1 and CDR2 are SNHLY and FYNNEI. Deletions cut 6 bases from V and 2 bases from J, with 22 bases between. The CDR3 region is CASSSGGEGAGQETQYF. The CDR3 DNA follows: TGTGCCAGCAGCTCCGGCGGGGAGGGGGCCGGGCAAGAGACCCAGTACTTC. Variable domain in full (rest from reference TRBV2 and TRBJ2-5): EPEVTQTPSHQVTQMGQEVILRCVPISNHLYFYWYRQILGQKVEFLVSFYNNEISEKSEIFDDQFSVERPDGSNFTLKIRSTKLEDSAMYFCASSSGGEGAGQETQYFGPGTRLLVL.

This clone was counted between two and nine times. V gene TRBV30 combines with J gene TRBJ2-7; no definite D call. The germline V and J ends were trimmed by 6 bases and 4 bases, with 13 bases remaining between them. Germline CDR1 reads GTSNPN; CDR2 reads SVGIG (reference sequence). CDR3 size: 12 residues. The CDR3 here is CACGKGIYEQYF. In nucleotides, the CDR3 is TGTGCCTGCGGAAAGGGTATTTACGAGCAGTACTTC.

The DNA for the CDR3 is TGCGCCAGCAGCCAAGGGGGATTGCGATACTCTAACTATGGCTACACCTTC. Its translation: CASSQGGLRYSNYGYTF. The chain employs TRBV4-1 and TRBJ1-2; unclear D gene. Germline CDR1 and CDR2: MGHRA and YSYEKL. Trimming took off 1 base at V and 0 bases at J, with 15 bases between the two ends. There are 17 residues in the CDR3.

The chain links TRBV5-1 to TRBJ2-6; D gene unclear. The CDR3 has 15 amino acids. V lost 1 base and J 1 base, leaving 6 bases between the germline ends. Germline-derived CDR1 and CDR2 are SGHRS and YFSETQ. CDR3 DNA: TGCGCCAGCAGCTTGACAGCTTCTGGGGCCAACGTCCTGACTTTC. Protein: CASSLTASGANVLTF.

The gene calls are TRBV7-8 and TRBJ2-7; TRBD1 might be the D (6 bases). CDR1 and CDR2 from the germline V gene are SGHVS and FQNEAQ. The CDR3 has 14 amino acids. V was pared by 8 bases and J by 6 bases, with 20 bases between. The CDR3 reads CASADPGDILEQYF. In DNA, the CDR3 is TGTGCCAGCGCCGATCCAGGGGACATTCTCGAGCAGTACTTC.

The V call is TRBV5-6, the J call TRBJ2-7; D call uncertain. CDR3 length: 15 residues. Trimming cost V 2 bases and J 5 bases, with 17 bases left between them. Germline V lookup: CDR1 SGHDT, CDR2 YYEEEE. CDR3 nucleotides: TGTGCCAGCAGCTTTTGGGCTCTCTCCTGGAACGAGCAGTACTTC. This translates into CASSFWALSWNEQYF.

This clone was seen only a few times. The chain is built from TRBV11-2 and TRBJ2-7; D may be TRBD1 (5 bases). Germline V gene lookup returns CDR1 SGHAT and CDR2 FQNNGV. Deletions cut 3 bases from V and 0 bases from J, with 6 bases between. This CDR3 is built from 13 residues. CDR3 nucleotide sequence: TGTGCCAGCAGCTTTGACAGCTCCTACGAGCAGTACTTC. Residues: CASSFDSSYEQYF.

The chain is built from TRBV2 and TRBJ1-2; a weak D match, TRBD1 (5 bases). The CDR3 contains 20 residues. Germline assignment: CDR1 SNHLY and CDR2 FYNNEI. The germline V and J ends were trimmed by 0 bases and 4 bases, with 27 bases remaining between them. CDR3 bases: TGTGCCAGCAGTGAAGCGCAACCACAGGTCTCCTGGATTTTTCGCTATGGCTACACCTTC. It specifies CASSEAQPQVSWIFRYGYTF.

This clone was recorded only once. J is TRBJ2-1 and V is TRBV27; 12 bases are a match to TRBD2. Germline trimming cut 3 bases from V and 6 bases from J; bases unmatched to any gene: 3. The CDR3 covers 15 residues. Germline values: CDR1 MNHEY, CDR2 SMNVEV (reference sequence). The CDR3 nucleotides are TGTGCCAGCAGTTTGACTAGCGGGGGTTTCAATGAGCAGTTCTTC. Amino acids: CASSLTSGGFNEQFF.

This CDR3 reads CASSAGAKGTLHF. The CDR3 DNA sequence: TGTGCCAGCAGCGCCGGGGCGAAGGGAACCCTCCACTTT. The V call is TRBV9, the J call TRBJ1-6; possibly TRBD1 for D (5 bases). V was clipped by 3 bases and J by 14 bases, with 15 bases between them. The V gene's germline CDR1 is SGDLS and CDR2 YYNGEE. This CDR3 is built from 13 residues.

The chain has TRBV11-2 and TRBJ1-2; TRBD1 matches at 8 bases. The germline gives CDR1 SGHAT, CDR2 FQNNGV. There are 14 residues in the CDR3. V lost 2 bases to trimming and J lost 4 bases; unmatched junction nucleotides: 3. The CDR3 DNA follows: TGTGCCAGCAGCTTACAGGGGGCAGGCTATGGCTACACCTTC. Protein: CASSLQGAGYGYTF.